Following are 4 T cell receptor beta chains from one sample sequenced in a study of T cell repertoires in cytomegalovirus infection. No antigen has been identified for these receptors. TCRdb reprocessed the reads via MiXCR and lists one record per CDR3 protein. Of 55,000 to 70,000 distinct CDR3 sequences detected, around 21% appear once; the ten largest clones hold 79%. The sequencing input was PBMCs, sequenced either directly or after in vitro stimulation (not recorded which). The receptors shown here come from a human donor in good health (CMV status not recorded). Some clones in this sample may be carry-over from other donors' samples.

The chain links TRBV7-8 to TRBJ1-5, with D possibly being TRBD1 (5 bases). The CDR3 spans 17 residues. From germline, CDR1 is SGHVS and CDR2 FQNEAQ. The V end lost 5 bases, the J end lost 0 bases, and 17 bases lay between the germline ends. The CDR3 DNA is TGTGCCAGCAGCCCGGGACGCCTTGGGGTTAGCAATCAGCCCCAGCATTTT. Protein sequence: CASSPGRLGVSNQPQHF.

The chain carries TRBV20-1 and TRBJ2-6; 11 bases line up with TRBD2. Germline CDR1 and CDR2: DFQATT and SNEGSKA (reference sequence). CDR3 length: 18 residues. V lost 0 bases to trimming and J lost 3 bases; unmatched junction nucleotides: 7. CDR3: CSARDPTSGSSGANVLTF. The CDR3 coding sequence is TGCAGTGCTAGAGATCCCACTAGCGGGAGTAGTGGGGCCAACGTCCTGACTTTC.

This clonotype was seen many times. CDR3 DNA sequence: TGTGCCAGCAGCCCAAGGAGAGCGGGGGACACCGGGGAGCTGTTTTTT. Amino acids: CASSPRRAGDTGELFF. The V gene is TRBV7-8, the J gene TRBJ2-2; TRBD2 aligns across 8 bases. Germline V gene lookup returns CDR1 SGHVS and CDR2 FQNEAQ. This CDR3 region has 16 residues. V was clipped by 5 bases and J by 3 bases; unmatched bases: 8.

This clonotype turned up a few times. V gene TRBV28 combines with J gene TRBJ2-1; 11 positions agree with TRBD2. After removal of 8 bases from V and 8 bases from J, the junction contained 26 bases not matched to a gene. The CDR3 consists of 20 residues. Germline V lookup: CDR1 MDHEN, CDR2 SYDVKM. The CDR3 region is CASQFIWGRPNSGRAHEQFF. The CDR3 DNA is TGTGCCAGCCAGTTTATATGGGGGAGACCCAATAGCGGGAGGGCCCATGAGCAGTTCTTC. The full variable domain, with the rest looked up from reference TRBV28 and TRBJ2-1, is DVKVTQSSRYLVKRTGEKVFLECVQDMDHENMFWYRQDPGLGLRLIYFSYDVKMKEKGDIPEGYSVSREKKERFSLILESASTNQTSMYLCASQFIWGRPNSGRAHEQFFGPGTRLTVL.